The subject of this entry is one T cell receptor beta chain. This CDR3 spans 15 amino acids. CDR1 is SGHRS and CDR2 is YFSETQ in the germline V gene. Trimming took 0 bases from V and 10 from J, leaving 17 bases between them. This entry comes from a study of blood T cell repertoires in COVID-19. Study in general: Acute and convalescent COVID-19 samples came from the United States, Italy and Spain. T cells, B-cell-depleted T cells, or PBMCs provided the cDNA or gDNA that served as material.

Sequencing was performed with immunoSEQ multiplex PCR; in TCRdb, only in-frame clones are kept and a portion is missing. The sample includes tens of thousands of clones, 80% to 90% of them seen just once. The sample was peripheral blood. This clonotype was obtained from a man aged 60-69 years with acute or convalescent COVID-19. The rearrangement joins TRBV5-1 to TRBJ2-1; tentatively, D is TRBD2 (5 bases). CDR3: CASSLAGSTVSEQFF. CDR3 sequence (DNA): TGCGCCAGCAGCTTGGCGGGGTCTACGGTATCGGAGCAGTTCTTC. The variable domain in full, with the rest retrieved from reference TRBV5-1 and TRBJ2-1, is KAGVTQTPRYLIKTRGQQVTLSCSPISGHRSVSWYQQTPGQGLQFLFEYFSETQRNKGNFPGRFSGRQFSNSRSEMNVSTLELGDSALYLCASSLAGSTVSEQFFGPGTRLTVL.